The 4 T cell receptor beta chains below come from one sample, sequenced in a study of human T cells and chemical hapten exposure. The time point denotes: patch test 1, 2 weeks after DPC sensitization. Treatment denoted: therapeutic diphenylcyclopropenone sensitization with weekly scalp DPC. Each CDR3 protein is one row after TCRdb ran MiXCR on the RACE reads. This repertoire shows more than 150,000 distinct CDR3 sequences, 14% found once; its top ten account for about 1.7%. Material: whole blood, obtained in connection with sensitization to the hapten diphenylcyclopropenone (DPC). The origin of the receptors is a woman aged 30 to 39 with alopecia areata. Some clones in this sample may be carry-over from other donors' samples.

This clonotype turned up a few times. Germline is not matched at one junction end, which may reflect a read error. The chain employs TRBV20-1 and TRBJ2-6; TRBD1 or TRBD2 may be the D gene (5 bases each). The CDR3 sequence is 13 residues long. CDR1 and CDR2 (germline): DFQATT, SNEGSKA (reference sequence). The CDR3 DNA reads as TGCAGTGCTAGAGATCTGGGGGTCAACGTCCTGACTTTC. Translating gives CSARDLGVNVLTF.

V usage is TRBV5-6 and J usage is TRBJ1-6, with D hard to call. V lost 6 bases and J lost 0, with 13 bases in between. Germline loops: CDR1 SGHDT, CDR2 YYEEEE. The CDR3 has 16 residues. The CDR3 here is CASKGNKGSYNSPLHF. The CDR3 bases are TGTGCCAGCAAGGGCAACAAGGGCTCCTATAATTCACCCCTCCACTTT.

This clonotype was seen ten or more times. The rearrangement uses TRBV20-1 and TRBJ1-5; 10 bases are shared with TRBD1. Germline CDR1 is DFQATT and CDR2 is SNEGSKA (reference sequence). V dropped 6 bases and J dropped 0; count of bases not matched to a gene: 5. The CDR3 consists of 15 residues. The CDR3, as DNA: TGCAGTGCAAGGACAGGGGGACATAGCAATCAGCCCCAGCATTTT. This sequence encodes CSARTGGHSNQPQHF.

This clonotype was seen at least ten times. CDR3 sequence (DNA): TGTGCCAGCAGCTTAGGGATACAGGGGGCATACAATGAGCAGTTCTTC. Encoded protein: CASSLGIQGAYNEQFF. The chain carries TRBV7-3 and TRBJ2-1; TRBD1 matches at 9 bases. Looked up from germline, CDR1 is SGHTA and CDR2 is FQGTGA. The ends lost 2 bases at V and 4 bases at J; junction bases unmatched: 6. This CDR3 is 16 amino acids long.